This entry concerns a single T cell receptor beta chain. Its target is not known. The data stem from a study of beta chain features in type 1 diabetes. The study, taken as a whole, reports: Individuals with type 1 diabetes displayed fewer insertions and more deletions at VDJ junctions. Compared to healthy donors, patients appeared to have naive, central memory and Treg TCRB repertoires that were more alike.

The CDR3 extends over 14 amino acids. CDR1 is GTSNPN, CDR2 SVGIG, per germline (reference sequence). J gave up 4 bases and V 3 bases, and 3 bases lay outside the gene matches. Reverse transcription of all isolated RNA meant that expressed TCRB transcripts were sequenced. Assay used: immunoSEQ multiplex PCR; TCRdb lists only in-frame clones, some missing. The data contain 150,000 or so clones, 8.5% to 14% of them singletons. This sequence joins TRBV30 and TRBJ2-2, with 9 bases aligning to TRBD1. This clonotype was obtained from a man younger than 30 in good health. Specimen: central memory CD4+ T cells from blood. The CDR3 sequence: CAWSADRGTGELFF. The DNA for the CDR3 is TGTGCCTGGAGCGCGGACAGGGGCACCGGGGAGCTGTTTTTT.